This TCR beta chain comes out of a study of T cell clonotyping in hematopoietic cell transplantation (dated by TCRdb to the early 2020s). For the wider study: Recipient samples taken before transplant were collected after cytoreduction. In the study, some 140 blood samples were gathered from a few dozen consecutive transplant recipients and their related donors. Recruitment of patients ran from 2015 to January 2017, and follow-up continued until late 2020 or until death. What the study reported, not specific to this receptor: The sample size was limited, and because cells were not sorted, the contributions of CD4 and CD8 repertoires could not be separated. Donor and pretransplant recipient Inverse Simpson Index values predicted broader posttransplant TCR repertoire diversity. Overlap with donor repertoires was found for only a small fraction of recipient repertoires, with over 97% found to appear de novo at the given depth. A decrease in recipient TCR diversity was observed after transplant, and a progressive increase in pathologically expanded clonotypes was seen from day 30 to day 180.

With respect to this clone: The antigen it recognizes is unknown. No much larger clonotype is one base removed from it; base qualities were not supplied.

The germline V gene yields SGHVS for CDR1 and FQNEAQ for CDR2. V and J are trimmed by 5 bases and 1 base, and the gene matches miss 26 bases of the junction. Its CDR3 holds 22 amino acids, cysteine through phenylalanine. Only the CDR3 portion is preserved as DNA: 66 bases, with reading frame beginning at the first base. The time point label on this specimen signifies: recipient sample about 28 days before transplant, after cytoreduction. Recipient blood was collected about 28 days before transplant and at days 30, 100 and 180 after transplant. Using Nuclei Lysis Solution, genomic DNA was extracted from unfractionated peripheral blood mononuclear cells that were either fresh or cryopreserved. The immunoSEQ assay, a bias-controlled multiplex PCR with V- and J-specific primers, was used to amplify TCR beta CDR3 regions from genomic DNA. A second PCR step added a proprietary barcode and Illumina adapter sequences to the CDR3 amplicons. An Illumina MiSeq instrument was used for sequencing of the CDR3 libraries. The study's processing was this. Export and quality control were performed with immunoSEQ Analyzer 3.0, and downstream analyses were performed with R Bioconductor and Immunarch. Only productive rearrangements in the normalized downsampled data set went into calculating the repertoire metrics. In the normalized cohort, a clonotype counted as pathologically expanded if the clonotype was larger than 5 templates. The Inverse Simpson Index was used to measure repertoire diversity. To capture all clonotypes, the CMV-specificity analyses were run on the non-normalized data set. TCRdb retrieved this table from immuneACCESS and kept in-frame rearrangements only. Not all clones are present; in checked studies, unresolved V genes account for under half, and no reason is known for the remainder. That table is the source of V, J and clone size, and D and trimming were worked out from the DNA. This sample gives approximately 44,000 clones in total; around 83% of them show up just once. The ten largest clones take up about 5.4% of the sample.

The receptor chain draws on TRBV7-8 and TRBJ2-3; 8 bases in between match TRBD2. The TCR was taken from a man between 60 and 75 years old with myelodysplastic syndrome. Some clones in this sample may be carry-over from other donors' samples. Specimen: peripheral blood mononuclear cells, collected before stem cell transplant. CDR3 protein: CASSPHPGGASPRKRGTDTQYF. The base sequence is TGTGCCAGCAGCCCACATCCGGGGGGGGCGTCCCCCCGAAAAAGGGGCACAGATACGCAGTATTTT.